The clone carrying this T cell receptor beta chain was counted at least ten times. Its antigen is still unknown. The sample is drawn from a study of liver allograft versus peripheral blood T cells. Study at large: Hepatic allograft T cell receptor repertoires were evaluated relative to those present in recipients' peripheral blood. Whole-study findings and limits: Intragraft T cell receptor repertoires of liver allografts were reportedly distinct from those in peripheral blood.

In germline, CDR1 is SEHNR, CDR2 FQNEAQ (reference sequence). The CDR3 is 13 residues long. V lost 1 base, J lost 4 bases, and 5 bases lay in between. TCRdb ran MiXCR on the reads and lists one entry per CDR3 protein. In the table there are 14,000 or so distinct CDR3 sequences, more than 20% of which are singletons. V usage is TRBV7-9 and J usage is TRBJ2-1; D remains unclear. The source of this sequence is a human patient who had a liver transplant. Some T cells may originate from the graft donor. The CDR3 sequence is CASSLDLYNEQFF. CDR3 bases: TGTGCCAGCAGCTTAGACCTGTACAATGAGCAGTTCTTC. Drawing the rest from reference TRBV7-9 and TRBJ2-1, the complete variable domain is DTGVSQNPRHKITKRGQNVTFRCDPISEHNRLYWYRQTLGQGPEFLTYFQNEAQLEKSRLLSDRFSAERPKGSFSTLEIQRTEQGDSAMYLCASSLDLYNEQFFGPGTRLTVL.